One and the same sample provided the 10 T cell receptor beta chains below, sequenced in a study of CD4+ T cells in melanoma. Produced via immunoSEQ multiplex PCR; TCRdb's table is partial and in-frame only. The sample lists 110,000 to 150,000 clones, over 90% occurring once. The receptor set was obtained from a human donor with melanoma.

The CDR3 DNA follows: TGTGCCAGCAGCGGCCGGGTGGGCGGGGAGCTGTTTTTT. It yields the protein CASSGRVGGELFF. J is TRBJ2-2 and V is TRBV7-3; D is ambiguous. The CDR3 runs to 13 residues. Germline values: CDR1 SGHTA, CDR2 FQGTGA. Trimming removed 5 bases at V and 7 bases at J, with 11 bases between. The full variable domain, its missing parts supplied by reference TRBV7-3 and TRBJ2-2, is GAGVSQTPSNKVTEKGKYVELRCDPISGHTALYWYRQSLGQGPEFLIYFQGTGAADDSGLPNDRFFAVRPEGSVSTLKIQRTERGDSAVYLCASSGRVGGELFFGEGSRLTVL.

This clone was counted a single time. The rearrangement links TRBV30 to TRBJ2-7; D may be TRBD1 or TRBD2 (6 bases each). V shed 2 bases and J shed 3 bases, with 11 bases lying between them. This CDR3 has 13 amino acids. Germline V gives CDR1 GTSNPN, CDR2 SVGIG (reference sequence). CDR3: CAWSPGGLYEQYF. The DNA of the CDR3 is TGTGCCTGGAGTCCCGGGGGCCTCTACGAGCAGTACTTC. Combining the CDR3 with reference TRBV30 and TRBJ2-7 gives the whole variable domain SQTIHQWPATLVQPVGSPLSLECTVEGTSNPNLYWYRQAAGRGLQLLFYSVGIGQISSEVPQNLSASRPQDRQFILSSKKLLLSDSGFYLCAWSPGGLYEQYFGPGTRLTVT.

The J gene is TRBJ2-4, the V gene TRBV7-9; maybe TRBD2 (5 bases). V lost 5 bases to trimming and J lost 3 bases, with 5 bases between them. In germline, CDR1 is SEHNR, CDR2 FQNEAQ (reference sequence). The CDR3 totals 12 residues. DNA for the CDR3: TGTGCCAGCAGCCGGGACAAAAACATTCAGTACTTC. Amino acid sequence: CASSRDKNIQYF.

This clone was observed a few times. The chain combines TRBV29-1 with TRBJ2-3; 8 bases line up with TRBD2. There are 16 residues in the CDR3. Germline CDR1 is SQVTM and CDR2 is ANQGSEA. The V segment lost 4 bases and the J segment 0 bases; nucleotides outside the gene matches: 9. Here the CDR3 reads CSVGGGGISSTDTQYF. The CDR3 bases are TGCAGCGTTGGAGGCGGGGGGATTTCTAGCACAGATACGCAGTATTTT.

This chain uses TRBV5-1 with TRBJ2-1; no clear D. Germline V gene sequence: CDR1 SGHRS, CDR2 YFSETQ. This CDR3 region has 15 residues. V was pared by 0 bases and J by 0 bases, with 7 bases between. This CDR3 is CASSLVSSSYNEQFF. CDR3 nucleotide sequence: TGCGCCAGCAGCTTGGTTTCAAGCTCCTACAATGAGCAGTTCTTC. Full variable domain (outside the CDR3, taken from reference TRBV5-1 and TRBJ2-1): KAGVTQTPRYLIKTRGQQVTLSCSPISGHRSVSWYQQTPGQGLQFLFEYFSETQRNKGNFPGRFSGRQFSNSRSEMNVSTLELGDSALYLCASSLVSSSYNEQFFGPGTRLTVL.

The chain recombines TRBV30 with TRBJ1-3; TRBD1 is a possible D gene (5 bases). Germline V gene data show CDR1 as GTSNPN and CDR2 as SVGIG (reference sequence). This CDR3 is 13 amino acids long. The ends were cut back, 4 bases at V and 2 bases at J, with 9 bases in the middle. The CDR3 loop is CAWNQGTGNTIYF. The DNA of the CDR3 is TGTGCCTGGAACCAGGGAACTGGAAACACCATATATTTT. Drawing the rest from reference TRBV30 and TRBJ1-3, the complete variable domain is SQTIHQWPATLVQPVGSPLSLECTVEGTSNPNLYWYRQAAGRGLQLLFYSVGIGQISSEVPQNLSASRPQDRQFILSSKKLLLSDSGFYLCAWNQGTGNTIYFGEGSWLTVV.

V is TRBV30 and J is TRBJ1-6; D is undetermined. With 5 bases removed from V and 8 bases from J, the gap between germline ends came to 13 bases. The CDR3 totals 13 residues. Germline assignment: CDR1 GTSNPN and CDR2 SVGIG (reference sequence). CDR3 DNA sequence: TGTGCCTGGCGTACTCTTCGAGATTCACCCCTCCACTTT. The encoded protein is CAWRTLRDSPLHF.

The chain is built from TRBV6-5 and TRBJ2-2, with unresolved D. Trimming cost V 2 bases and J 2 bases, with 12 bases left between them. The CDR3 length is 16 residues. Germline lookup yields CDR1 MNHEY and CDR2 SVGAGI. The CDR3 sequence is CASSYGWVANTGELFF. Written as DNA, the CDR3 is TGTGCCAGCAGTTACGGTTGGGTAGCCAACACCGGGGAGCTGTTTTTT.

This chain links TRBV13 with TRBJ2-1; TRBD2 matches at 10 bases. The V segment lost 4 bases and the J segment 7 bases; nucleotides outside the gene matches: 4. There are 14 residues in the CDR3. CDR1 and CDR2 from the germline V gene are PRHDT and FYEKMQ (reference sequence). The CDR3 DNA sequence: TGTGCCAGCAGCTCGAAGCGGGGGGGTAATGAGCAGTTCTTC. Its translation is CASSSKRGGNEQFF.

CDR3 sequence: CASGGVSQETQYF. The CDR3 DNA follows: TGTGCCAGCGGGGGGGTCTCCCAAGAGACCCAGTACTTC. This rearrangement joins TRBV6-1 to TRBJ2-5; 7 nucleotides agree with TRBD2. Germline V gives CDR1 MNHNS, CDR2 SASEGT. This CDR3 region has 13 residues. V dropped 8 bases and J dropped 1; count of bases not matched to a gene: 4.